What follows are 12 T cell receptor beta chains derived from one specimen sequenced in a study of glioma-infiltrating T cells after dendritic cell vaccination. Data came from immunoSEQ multiplex PCR; TCRdb stores just in-frame clones and leaves some out. The table records 60,000 or so clones, approximately 89% of them present only once. Time point defined: after dendritic cell vaccination, including at tumor progression/relapse. Sequencing used blood, obtained after dendritic cell vaccination. The receptors originated from a human donor with glioblastoma.

The J gene is TRBJ2-7, the V gene TRBV28; 7 nucleotides align to TRBD2. CDR3 length equals 16 residues. Germline trimming cut 8 bases from V and 1 base from J; bases unmatched to any gene: 14. Germline V gene data show CDR1 as MDHEN and CDR2 as SYDVKM. CDR3 nucleotides: TGTGCCAGCGTCGCTTTACAGCGGGGCGCGTCCTACGAGCAGTACTTC. This encodes CASVALQRGASYEQYF.

The chain links TRBV27 to TRBJ2-1; 11 positions match TRBD2. Germline CDR1 is MNHEY and CDR2 is SMNVEV (reference sequence). This CDR3 contains 19 residues. The J segment lost 8 bases and the V segment lost 6 bases, leaving 21 bases of the junction unmatched. The CDR3 nucleotides are TGTGCCAGCAGCTCAATAACAGCCTATAGCGGGAGGGCTGGGGATGAGCAGTTCTTC. Its protein product is CASSSITAYSGRAGDEQFF.

The chain recombines TRBV9 with TRBJ2-1; no clear D gene. The CDR3 is 14 amino acids. Germline V gene lookup returns CDR1 SGDLS and CDR2 YYNGEE. V was cut by 7 bases and J by 4 bases, with 15 bases left in between. CDR3 sequence reads: CASAPPAAYNEQFF. The CDR3 region has the DNA TGTGCCAGCGCTCCGCCCGCAGCGTACAATGAGCAGTTCTTC.

By its share, this clone is medium-sized. The V call is TRBV19, the J call TRBJ2-6, with unresolved D. Germline loops: CDR1 LNHDA, CDR2 SQIVND (reference sequence). The length of the CDR3 is 15 residues. The V gene lost 2 bases and the J gene lost 0 bases, with 5 bases spanning the gap. CDR3 DNA: TGTGCCAGTAGTATAACAAGCTCTGGGGCCAACGTCCTGACTTTC. This encodes CASSITSSGANVLTF.

This chain joins TRBV4-3 and TRBJ2-3; TRBD1 is a possible D gene (6 bases). Looked up from germline, CDR1 is LGHNA and CDR2 is YSLEER. This CDR3 is 16 amino acids long. V dropped 1 base and J dropped 1 base, with 12 bases sitting between them. The CDR3 DNA reads TGCGCCAGCAGCCAAGCGTGGAACAGGGGCACAGATACGCAGTATTTT. Protein product: CASSQAWNRGTDTQYF.

The chain recombines TRBV7-9 with TRBJ2-7; 11 bases match TRBD1. Germline V gene lookup returns CDR1 SEHNR and CDR2 FQNEAQ (reference sequence). V gave up 5 bases and J gave up 3 bases; unmatched junction bases: 6. The CDR3 length is 15 residues. The CDR3 spells CASSPGQGDLYEQYF. The CDR3 DNA sequence: TGTGCCAGCAGCCCGGGACAGGGGGATCTCTACGAGCAGTACTTC.

J is TRBJ1-5 and V is TRBV4-1; TRBD1 is a possible D gene (6 bases). V lost 1 base, J lost 6 bases, and 13 bases lay in between. The germline V gene encodes CDR1 MGHRA and CDR2 YSYEKL. This CDR3 is built from 15 residues. The chain's CDR3 is CASSQVPGVSQPQHF. The CDR3 bases are TGCGCCAGCAGCCAAGTCCCAGGGGTGAGTCAGCCCCAGCATTTT.

The rearrangement uses TRBV4-3 and TRBJ1-5; D not certain. V was pared by 0 bases and J by 3 bases, with 9 bases between. CDR3 size: 15 residues. Germline V lookup: CDR1 LGHNA, CDR2 YSLEER. The CDR3 nucleotides are TGCGCCAGCAGCCAAGATCCGCAGTCCAATCAGCCCCAGCATTTT. It translates to CASSQDPQSNQPQHF.

The chain links TRBV6-5 to TRBJ1-2; D is perhaps TRBD1 (6 bases). The V and J ends lost 2 bases and 5 bases respectively, with 9 bases between them. CDR1 is MNHEY, CDR2 SVGAGI, per germline. The CDR3 sequence is 13 residues long. This chain's CDR3 is CASSYVQGYGYTF. The CDR3 DNA follows: TGTGCCAGCAGTTACGTACAGGGATATGGCTACACCTTC.

CDR3: CASSVGGENTEAFF. The CDR3 nucleotides are TGTGCCAGCAGTGTGGGGGGAGAGAACACTGAAGCTTTCTTT. The J gene is TRBJ1-1, the V gene TRBV2, with D possibly being TRBD1 (5 bases). CDR3 length: 14 amino acids. The germline V gene encodes CDR1 SNHLY and CDR2 FYNNEI. Deletions cut 4 bases from V and 1 base from J, with 10 bases between.

The chain has TRBV19 and TRBJ2-2; TRBD1 matches 7 bases. The CDR3 runs to 13 residues. Germline assignment: CDR1 LNHDA and CDR2 SQIVND (reference sequence). The junction had 7 bases not matched to a gene; V was cut back by 10 bases and J by 5 bases. The CDR3 loop reads CATPDRLTGELFF. The CDR3 bases are TGTGCCACCCCGGACAGGCTGACCGGGGAGCTGTTTTTT.

J is TRBJ2-3 and V is TRBV9; no definite D call. V was cut by 1 base and J by 4 bases, with 10 bases left in between. Germline V gives CDR1 SGDLS, CDR2 YYNGEE. The CDR3 extends over 14 amino acids. The CDR3 DNA reads as TGTGCCAGCAGCGTAACCCCCGGAGCAGATACGCAGTATTTT. Its translation is CASSVTPGADTQYF.